A single T cell receptor (beta chain) is shown here with its context. TCRdb's table, derived via immunoSEQ multiplex PCR, lists solely in-frame clones and lacks some. In the table there are 25,000 to 35,000 clones, 80% to 90% of which are singletons. The data were taken from a study of T cell changes during pregnancy in multiple sclerosis. The junction had 7 bases not matched to a gene; V was cut back by 3 bases and J by 6 bases. The CDR3 runs to 15 residues. Looked up from germline, CDR1 is MNHEY and CDR2 is SMNVEV (reference sequence). This specimen was CD8+ T cells from peripheral blood mononuclear cells, taken in the second trimester of pregnancy. The chain links TRBV27 to TRBJ2-1, with TRBD1 matching 8 bases. The TCR originated in a female donor with multiple sclerosis, enrolled in a pregnancy study. The CDR3 here is CASSFGQGFFNEQFF. The DNA of the CDR3 is TGTGCCAGCAGTTTTGGACAGGGATTTTTCAATGAGCAGTTCTTC.